This T cell receptor beta chain is drawn from a study of blood T cells in healthy people across ages. Primers used in a second PCR of roughly 6 to 11 cycles were a sample-barcoded 5' primer and a J-beta primer mix. Researchers report that a template-switch adaptor with 12 random nucleotides tagged each cDNA molecule. A single record per CDR3 protein comes from TCRdb applying MiXCR to the 5' RACE reads. The table has roughly 700,000 distinct CDR3 sequences, around half seen once. Germline loops: CDR1 SGHTA, CDR2 FQGNSA. The CDR3 totals 15 residues. V lost 5 bases to trimming and J lost 2 bases, with 13 bases between them. Aged about 6 to 100, donors were systemically healthy Caucasians from Russia.

This TCR was recovered from a woman aged 60-75 years in good health. The sequencing sample was made of blood. This chain joins TRBV7-2 and TRBJ2-1, with D possibly TRBD2 on 6 matching bases. This CDR3 is CASSTQRAPYNEQFF. CDR3 sequence (DNA): TGTGCCAGCAGCACCCAGCGGGCCCCCTACAATGAGCAGTTCTTC.